The 25 T cell receptor beta chains in this list originate from one sample, sequenced in a study of CD8 T cells in ankylosing spondylitis. Using its own MiXCR run on the 5' RACE reads, TCRdb lists one record per CDR3 protein. The sample records 90,000 to 100,000 distinct CDR3 sequences, about 8.5% being singletons. Input material: blood, either unsorted or a sorted T cell fraction (not recorded which). The receptors were gathered from a male donor with ankylosing spondylitis or in good health (not recorded which).

This clonotype has more than one count but fewer than ten. The V gene is TRBV11-3, the J gene TRBJ2-5, with 8 bases matching TRBD1. Germline assignment: CDR1 SGHNT and CDR2 YENEEA. This CDR3 is 15 amino acids long. The ends lost 5 bases at V and 3 bases at J; junction bases unmatched: 8. The CDR3: CASSPRQGRKETQYF. CDR3 DNA: TGTGCCAGCAGCCCCCGACAGGGGCGAAAAGAGACCCAGTACTTC.

The table lists this clonotype with many counts. The chain couples TRBV10-2 to TRBJ2-7, with 10 bases matching TRBD1. Germline trimming cut 8 bases from V and 4 bases from J; bases unmatched to any gene: 11. The germline V gene has CDR1 WSHSY and CDR2 SAAADI. The CDR3 is 15 amino acids. The CDR3 bases are TGCGCCAGCGCTACATCCGGGACAGGGGTGTACGAGCAGTACTTC. Translated, it gives CASATSGTGVYEQYF.

This clonotype was recorded many times. The chain uses TRBV20-1 and TRBJ2-1, with TRBD2 matching over 9 bases. With 6 bases clipped from V and 7 bases from J, the junction kept 22 bases outside the gene matches. This CDR3 comprises 18 residues. CDR1 is DFQATT and CDR2 is SNEGSKA in the germline V gene (reference sequence). The CDR3 DNA sequence: TGCAGTGCCTCTTTTATTCCGCGGGAGGGTCATAAGTTTAATGAGCAGTTCTTC. This codes for CSASFIPREGHKFNEQFF.

This clonotype was seen at least ten times. The chain combines TRBV19 with TRBJ1-2; D is possibly TRBD1 (5 bases). V gave up 5 bases and J gave up 0 bases, with 22 bases separating them. Per germline, CDR1 LNHDA and CDR2 SQIVND (reference sequence). This CDR3 is 18 amino acids long. The chain's CDR3 is CASSLGLFSGRANYGYTF. CDR3 coding DNA: TGTGCCAGTAGTCTAGGCCTCTTTTCAGGGCGCGCTAACTATGGCTACACCTTC.

This clonotype came up many times. V usage is TRBV28 and J usage is TRBJ2-1, with D hard to call. The CDR3 has 11 amino acids. V lost 5 bases to trimming and J lost 2 bases, with 1 base between them. Germline CDR1 is MDHEN and CDR2 is SYDVKM. The CDR3 coding sequence is TGTGCCAGCAGTACCTACAATGAGCAGTTCTTC. Amino acid sequence: CASSTYNEQFF.

This clonotype was counted many times. The gene calls are TRBV25-1 and TRBJ2-1, with 10 positions matching TRBD1. The CDR3 runs to 15 residues. Germline V gene sequence: CDR1 MGHDK, CDR2 SYGVNS. V lost 4 bases to trimming and J lost 15 bases; unmatched junction nucleotides: 15. As DNA, the CDR3 is TGTGCCAGCAGTGGTGGACAGGGGGTCGCGGGAGGACTGTTCTTC. This codes for CASSGGQGVAGGLFF. The complete variable domain, with remaining parts taken from reference TRBV25-1 and TRBJ2-1, reads EADIYQTPRYLVIGTGKKITLECSQTMGHDKMYWYQQDPGMELHLIHYSYGVNSTEKGDLSSESTVSRIRTEHFPLTLESARPSHTSQYLCASSGGQGVAGGLFFGPGTRLTVL.

The table lists this clonotype with many counts. The rearrangement joins TRBV19 to TRBJ2-3, with TRBD1 identical over 9 bases. Per the germline V gene, CDR1 is LNHDA and CDR2 is SQIVND (reference sequence). V dropped 10 bases and J dropped 4; count of bases not matched to a gene: 6. CDR3 length equals 13 residues. In DNA, the CDR3 is TGTGCCACGGGACAGGGAAGGCCAGATACGCAGTATTTT. It codes for CATGQGRPDTQYF. The variable domain in full, with the rest retrieved from reference TRBV19 and TRBJ2-3, is DGGITQSPKYLFRKEGQNVTLSCEQNLNHDAMYWYRQDPGQGLRLIYYSQIVNDFQKGDIAEGYSVSREKKESFPLTVTSAQKNPTAFYLCATGQGRPDTQYFGPGTRLTVL.

This clonotype was observed at least ten times. The gene calls are TRBV12-3 or TRBV12-4 and TRBJ1-3, with 7 bases fitting TRBD1. The CDR3 spans 14 residues. With V trimmed by 6 bases and J by 4 bases, 6 bases remained unmatched. The CDR3 DNA follows: TGTGCCAGCAGCCGACAGGGAGACGGAAACACCATATATTTT. The encoded protein is CASSRQGDGNTIYF.

The CDR3 region has the DNA TGTGCCAGCAGTGACCGACACAGGGACGTCCTGACTTTC. It specifies CASSDRHRDVLTF. The chain recombines TRBV6-4 with TRBJ2-6; D is possibly TRBD1 (6 bases). Trimming pared 2 bases from V and 11 bases from J, leaving 10 bases between. Germline V CDR1 and CDR2: MRHNA, SNTAGT. This CDR3 is built from 13 residues.

In this sample, this clonotype turned up many times. J is TRBJ1-6 and V is TRBV5-4; 8 positions agree with TRBD1. Trimming at V came to 4 bases and at J to 9 bases, leaving 9 bases not matched to a gene. CDR1 is SGHNT, CDR2 YYREEE, per germline (reference sequence). This CDR3 has 15 amino acids. The CDR3 coding sequence is TGTGCCAGCAGCGACCCCCGGGACAGGACTTCACCCCTCCACTTT. It encodes CASSDPRDRTSPLHF.

As for this clonotype: This may be a read error, as it is one base from a much larger clone. This chain joins TRBV7-2 and TRBJ2-1; a possible D gene is TRBD2 (7 bases). CDR1 is SGHTA and CDR2 is FQGNSA in the germline V gene. The CDR3 loop spans 14 amino acids. CDR3 sequence reads: CASSSTGGHNGQFF. The CDR3 DNA is TGTGCCAGCAGTTCCACGGGGGGCCACAATGGGCAGTTCTTC.

This clonotype was seen a handful of times. The chain recombines TRBV27 with TRBJ2-2; the D is unclear. This CDR3 has 15 amino acids. V shed 2 bases and J shed 1 base, with 8 bases lying between them. Germline loops: CDR1 MNHEY, CDR2 SMNVEV (reference sequence). The CDR3 spells CASSLKGRNTGELFF. CDR3 in DNA: TGTGCCAGCAGTTTAAAGGGCAGGAACACCGGGGAGCTGTTTTTT.

In its sample, this clonotype was seen many times. The V and J genes are TRBV7-8 and TRBJ2-3; perhaps D is TRBD1 or TRBD2 (5 bases each). Trimming left V 5 bases short and J 5 bases short, with 14 bases between. Germline CDR1 reads SGHVS; CDR2 reads FQNEAQ. The CDR3 sequence is 14 residues long. The CDR3 protein is CASSRAMGVDTQYF. Written as DNA, the CDR3 is TGTGCCAGCAGCCGCGCGATGGGGGTAGATACGCAGTATTTT.

This clonotype was seen many times. The V gene is TRBV3-1, the J gene TRBJ2-5; 12 bases line up with TRBD1. The CDR3 length is 20 residues. The V gene's germline CDR1 is LGHDT and CDR2 YNNKEL (reference sequence). Trimming removed 1 base from V and 2 bases from J; junction bases left unmatched: 14. In DNA form, the CDR3 reads TGTGCCAGCAGCCAAGTTTCCGGGACAGGGGGCGTCGGTGAACAAGAGACCCAGTACTTC. Amino acid sequence: CASSQVSGTGGVGEQETQYF.

As for this clonotype: This may be a read error: a much more frequent sequence differs by one nucleotide. The chain is built from TRBV18 and TRBJ1-4, with D tentatively TRBD1 (5 bases). In germline, CDR1 is KGHSH, CDR2 LQKENI. This CDR3 contains 15 residues. This CDR3 reads CASSPRTLTNEKLLF. CDR3 nucleotides: TGTGCCAGCTCACCCAGGACACTAACTAATGAAAAACTGCTTTTT.

There are many counts of this clonotype. The chain couples TRBV12-3 or TRBV12-4 to TRBJ1-2; D is possibly TRBD1 (6 bases). The germline V and J ends were trimmed by 7 bases and 4 bases, with 19 bases remaining between them. There are 15 residues in the CDR3. Here the CDR3 reads CASNPLGGLPYGYTF. CDR3 bases: TGTGCCAGCAATCCCCTTGGGGGCTTACCCTATGGCTACACCTTC.

The chain has TRBV19 and TRBJ2-5; D may be TRBD2 (6 bases). This CDR3 region has 15 residues. V was cut by 5 bases and J by 5 bases, with 18 bases left in between. Germline loops: CDR1 LNHDA, CDR2 SQIVND (reference sequence). CDR3 nucleotide sequence: TGTGCCAGTAGTGCTTTACCTAGCGTAATGGAGACCCAGTACTTC. Its protein product is CASSALPSVMETQYF.

This clonotype was detected a few times. The chain has TRBV15 and TRBJ2-7; 7 bases agree with TRBD2. Per germline, CDR1 LNHNV and CDR2 YYDKDF (reference sequence). With 0 bases clipped from V and 3 bases from J, the junction kept 8 bases outside the gene matches. The CDR3 covers 16 residues. CDR3 nucleotides: TGTGCCACCAGCAGAGATTCGGCGGGAGTTCACTACGAGCAGTACTTC. It codes for CATSRDSAGVHYEQYF.

There are many counts of this clonotype. This chain uses TRBV4-1 with TRBJ2-3; no firm D call. There are 14 residues in the CDR3. Trimming left V 3 bases short and J 4 bases short, with 11 bases between. Germline V gene data show CDR1 as MGHRA and CDR2 as YSYEKL. The CDR3, as DNA: TGCGCCAGCAGCCACCACGGACCCGCAGATACGCAGTATTTT. This sequence encodes CASSHHGPADTQYF.

The V call is TRBV20-1, the J call TRBJ1-6; 8 bases line up with TRBD1. CDR1 is DFQATT, CDR2 SNEGSKA, per germline (reference sequence). The CDR3 runs to 13 residues. The V and J ends lost 3 bases and 8 bases, in that order; junction bases with no gene match: 3. CDR3 sequence reads: CSASGQGDSPLHF. CDR3 in DNA: TGCAGTGCTAGTGGACAGGGAGATTCACCCCTCCACTTT.

Many counts were recorded for this clonotype. This chain connects TRBV12-3 or TRBV12-4 to TRBJ2-2; tentatively, D is TRBD1 or TRBD2 (6 bases each). Trimming cost V 3 bases and J 6 bases, with 11 bases left between them. CDR3 length: 14 amino acids. The CDR3 region has the DNA TGTGCCAGCAGTTTCAGGGGCGGGGCCGGGGAGCTGTTTTTT. Its translation is CASSFRGGAGELFF.

This clonotype was detected many times. The rearrangement links TRBV20-1 to TRBJ2-1; 11 bases fit TRBD2. Germline CDR1 reads DFQATT; CDR2 reads SNEGSKA (reference sequence). The CDR3 length is 11 residues. Trimming cost V 5 bases and J 15 bases; bases outside gene matches: 6. The CDR3, as DNA: TGCAGTGCTGGTAGCGGGAGGGCGTCGTTCTTC. It encodes CSAGSGRASFF.

This clonotype was counted ten times or more. The chain couples TRBV12-3 or TRBV12-4 to TRBJ1-5; possible D gene TRBD1, 5 bases. Deletions cut 5 bases from V and 5 bases from J, with 13 bases between. The CDR3 extends over 14 amino acids. In DNA, the CDR3 is TGTGCCAGCAGTCTTAGGTCGGGGGATCAGCCCCAGCATTTT. This codes for CASSLRSGDQPQHF.

This clonotype was counted between two and nine times. This chain connects TRBV7-2 to TRBJ2-3; D gene unclear. The CDR3 sequence is 16 residues long. In germline, CDR1 is SGHTA, CDR2 FQGNSA. Trimming shortened V by 1 base and J by 6 bases, and 17 bases separated the two germline ends. This CDR3 is CASSLVMGSQVDTQYF. The CDR3 DNA reads as TGTGCCAGCAGCTTAGTAATGGGAAGCCAAGTTGATACGCAGTATTTT.

This clonotype was seen repeatedly, ten times or more. J is TRBJ1-1 and V is TRBV19; D is possibly TRBD1 (5 bases). V gave up 7 bases and J gave up 0 bases, with 18 bases separating them. The CDR3 is 16 amino acids. The germline CDR1 and CDR2 sequences are LNHDA and SQIVND (reference sequence). DNA of the CDR3: TGTGCCAGTACCCACCACGGAGGGGCGGTGAACACTGAAGCTTTCTTT. Amino acids: CASTHHGGAVNTEAFF. The whole variable domain, remainder taken from reference TRBV19 and TRBJ1-1, is DGGITQSPKYLFRKEGQNVTLSCEQNLNHDAMYWYRQDPGQGLRLIYYSQIVNDFQKGDIAEGYSVSREKKESFPLTVTSAQKNPTAFYLCASTHHGGAVNTEAFFGQGTRLTVV.